The rows below give T cell receptor beta chains drawn from one sample of a study of T cell changes during pregnancy in multiple sclerosis. Method: immunoSEQ multiplex PCR; TCRdb's copy keeps in-frame clones and lacks some. This table has roughly 100,000 clones, about nine tenths appearing once. The sample in question was peripheral blood, obtained after pregnancy. The receptors were gathered from a female donor in good health, enrolled as a control in a pregnancy study. The conserved cysteine and the conserved F or W are not part of the CDR3 here.

j_gene,v_gene,CDR3aa
TRBJ2-7,TRBV5-4,ASSLTGMYEQY
TRBJ2-3,TRBV7-2,ASSPSTDTQY
TRBJ1-2,TRBV5-1,ASSEENRGRNYGYT
TRBJ2-5,TRBV6-5,ASSSSQETQY
TRBJ1-2,TRBV7-2,ASSSGGGYT
TRBJ2-1,TRBV2,ATREQF
TRBJ1-5,TRBV4-3,ASSQDGGTQPQH
TRBJ1-2,TRBV18,ASSPDRAPNYGYT
TRBJ2-6,TRBV7-3,ASSLTASGANVLT
TRBJ1-4,TRBV5-8,ASSFRATNEKLF
TRBJ2-5,TRBV5-4,ASSLGAGGVETQY
TRBJ2-7,TRBV7-2,ASSYGRGQRDEQY
TRBJ1-6,TRBV7-9,ASSSINNSPLH
TRBJ1-6,TRBV9,ASSSTQGGLYNSPLH
TRBJ2-1,TRBV4-3,ASSQRGGLYNEQF
TRBJ1-2,TRBV27,ASSRTGDLANYGYT
TRBJ2-7,TRBV29-1,SVTSGGAHEQY
TRBJ1-1,TRBV5-6,ASSLGGVGNTEAF
TRBJ1-5,TRBV28,ASSSGGSNQPQH
TRBJ1-1,TRBV19,ASSTWSPYRDEVDTEAF